This is a list of T cell receptor beta chains from one sample in a study of CD8 T cells in ankylosing spondylitis. TCRdb reprocessed the 5' RACE reads via MiXCR and lists one record per CDR3 protein. The sample has around 39,000 distinct CDR3 sequences, around an eighth seen once. The sequencing input was synovial fluid, either unsorted or a sorted T cell fraction (not recorded which). The source is a male donor with ankylosing spondylitis. CDR3s include the opening cysteine and the closing phenylalanine or tryptophan. A D gene is named only where the DNA matches it firmly. Clone size is given for some rows only: seen once, a few or many times, or a class if the clone is expanded.

cdr3_length d_call j_call clone_size v_call cdr3_aa cdr3_nt
16 - TRBJ2-2 - TRBV28 CASSPPQGANTGELFF TGTGCCAGCAGTCCGCCACAGGGTGCGAACACCGGGGAGCTGTTTTTT
16 TRBD1 TRBJ1-1 - TRBV5-6 CASRRDRDNMNTEAFF TGTGCCAGCAGGCGGGACAGGGACAACATGAACACTGAAGCTTTCTTT
15 - TRBJ1-2 many TRBV5-1 CASSILQGVGYGYTF TGCGCCAGCAGCATCCTACAGGGAGTCGGCTATGGCTACACCTTC
17 - TRBJ2-1 - TRBV4-1 CASSRPIIGRVHNEQFF TGCGCCAGCAGTCGGCCCATAATAGGGCGGGTACACAATGAGCAGTTCTTC
15 TRBD1 TRBJ1-4 - TRBV24-1 CATSDPKGAGEKLFF TGTGCCACCAGTGATCCAAAGGGGGCTGGGGAAAAACTGTTTTTT
12 - TRBJ2-7 many TRBV27 CASSPNTVEQYF TGTGCCAGCAGCCCCAACACGGTCGAGCAGTACTTC
11 - TRBJ2-1 few TRBV29-1 CSVQQSHEQFF TGCAGCGTTCAACAGAGCCATGAGCAGTTCTTC
14 - TRBJ2-3 - TRBV7-6 CASSRQGGTDTQYF TGTGCCAGCAGCCGACAGGGAGGGACAGATACGCAGTATTTT
16 TRBD1 TRBJ1-1 many TRBV11-2 CASNGLDRGRNTEAFF TGTGCCAGCAACGGCCTGGACAGGGGGCGAAATACTGAAGCTTTCTTT
14 - TRBJ2-1 many TRBV9 CASSVEPGGDEQFF TGTGCCAGCAGCGTAGAACCGGGGGGCGATGAGCAGTTCTTC